Shown below are 23 T cell receptor beta chains from a single sample sequenced in a study of T cells after yellow fever vaccination. Using its own MiXCR run on the 5' RACE reads, TCRdb lists one record per CDR3 protein. The table includes a few hundred thousand distinct CDR3 sequences, roughly an eighth detected once. Specimen: CD4+ T cells sorted from PBMCs, collected 15 days after the yellow fever booster vaccination. The receptors derive from a man younger than 35 who received the YFV17D yellow fever vaccine.

This clonotype showed up many times. This chain links TRBV9 with TRBJ1-1; TRBD1 is a possible D gene (5 bases). The CDR3 loop spans 12 amino acids. Deletions cut 4 bases from V and 11 bases from J, with 15 bases between. Germline values: CDR1 SGDLS, CDR2 YYNGEE. CDR3 sequence reads: CASSPPPGPAFF. Written as DNA, the CDR3 is TGTGCCAGCAGCCCTCCCCCGGGGCCCGCTTTCTTT. Full variable domain (remainder filled in from reference TRBV9 and TRBJ1-1): DSGVTQTPKHLITATGQRVTLRCSPRSGDLSVYWYQQSLDQGLQFLIQYYNGEERAKGNILERFSAQQFPDLHSELNLSSLELGDSALYFCASSPPPGPAFFGQGTRLTVV.

The chain employs TRBV20-1 and TRBJ2-3; unclear D gene. Germline V lookup: CDR1 DFQATT, CDR2 SNEGSKA (reference sequence). V shed 1 base and J shed 0 bases, with 5 bases lying between them. This CDR3 has 13 residues. The CDR3 nucleotides read TGCAGTGCTAGAGTTCCTAGCACAGATACGCAGTATTTT. As protein: CSARVPSTDTQYF.

This chain connects TRBV6-2 or TRBV6-3 to TRBJ2-7; D gene ambiguous. Germline CDR1 and CDR2: MNHEY and SVGEGT. Trimming pared 5 bases from V and 4 bases from J, leaving 6 bases between. The CDR3 extends over 11 amino acids. The CDR3 is CASSDYYEQYV. As DNA, the CDR3 is TGTGCCAGCAGTGATTATTACGAGCAGTACGTC.

This clonotype has a count of ten or more. This sequence joins TRBV29-1 and TRBJ2-3; 7 bases are a match to TRBD2. The CDR3 is 13 residues long. The junction had 7 bases not matched to a gene; V was cut back by 6 bases and J by 4 bases. Germline V CDR1 and CDR2: SQVTM, ANQGSEA. This chain's CDR3 is CSVGGGVSDTQYF. CDR3 nucleotide sequence: TGCAGCGTGGGCGGGGGAGTCTCAGATACGCAGTATTTT.

In this sample, this clonotype turned up a few times. This sequence joins TRBV20-1 and TRBJ1-2, with D possibly TRBD1 on 5 matching bases. This CDR3 contains 14 residues. Trimming took 6 bases from V and 2 from J, leaving 16 bases between them. Germline loops: CDR1 DFQATT, CDR2 SNEGSKA (reference sequence). CDR3 bases: TGCAGTGCCCGGGTCGGGGGTGAGAACTATGGCTACACCTTC. It yields the protein CSARVGGENYGYTF.

Written as DNA, the CDR3 is TGTGCCAGCAGCTTGGAATTAGGGCTGGGAGGCTACACCTTC. It specifies CASSLELGLGGYTF. J is TRBJ1-2 and V is TRBV2; unclear D gene. The length of the CDR3 is 14 residues. Trimming removed 6 bases at V and 8 bases at J, with 19 bases between. Germline assignment: CDR1 SNHLY and CDR2 FYNNEI.

Only a few counts were recorded for this clonotype. CDR3: CARSVEGSQYV. DNA of the CDR3: TGCGCCAGATCAGTTGAGGGGTCGCAGTACGTC. This chain uses TRBV5-1 with TRBJ2-7; D is possibly TRBD1 or TRBD2 (5 bases each). The CDR3 is made up of 11 amino acids. Trimming stripped 8 bases from V and 9 bases from J, with 15 bases between. Germline values: CDR1 SGHRS, CDR2 YFSETQ.

The rearrangement joins TRBV7-3 to TRBJ2-2; 7 bases match TRBD1. The trim removed 5 bases at V and 4 bases at J, leaving 4 bases unmatched. The CDR3 runs to 14 residues. Germline V gives CDR1 SGHTA, CDR2 FQGTGA. The CDR3 DNA sequence: TGTGCCAGCAGCCTAGGGACAGCCACCGGGGAGCTGTTTTTT. Translating it yields CASSLGTATGELFF.

The chain links TRBV5-1 to TRBJ2-6; D ambiguous. CDR3 size: 14 residues. The V end was cut by 3 bases, the J end by 3 bases, with 7 bases between. From germline, CDR1 is SGHRS and CDR2 YFSETQ. The CDR3 protein is CASSSTVGANVLTF. The CDR3 DNA reads TGCGCCAGCAGCTCGACCGTTGGGGCCAACGTCCTGACTTTC.

The chain employs TRBV5-1 and TRBJ2-5; 7 bases line up with TRBD1. V trimming: 0 bases; J trimming: 2 bases; junction bases outside the gene matches: 16. The CDR3 extends over 19 amino acids. Per germline, CDR1 SGHRS and CDR2 YFSETQ. As DNA, the CDR3 is TGCGCCAGCAGCTTGGCTAGTCAGTCGGTTGGGACAGTTCAAGAGACCCAGTACTTC. It encodes CASSLASQSVGTVQETQYF.

This clonotype occurred a few times. V gene TRBV5-1 combines with J gene TRBJ1-2, with 12 bases lining up with TRBD1. The ends lost 3 bases at V and 5 bases at J; junction bases unmatched: 8. Germline CDR1 reads SGHRS; CDR2 reads YFSETQ. The CDR3 consists of 16 residues. For the CDR3, the DNA is TGCGCCAGCAGCTCCCTGGGACAGGGGGCCCGGTATGGCTACACCTTC. Encoded protein: CASSSLGQGARYGYTF. Full variable domain (remainder filled in from reference TRBV5-1 and TRBJ1-2): KAGVTQTPRYLIKTRGQQVTLSCSPISGHRSVSWYQQTPGQGLQFLFEYFSETQRNKGNFPGRFSGRQFSNSRSEMNVSTLELGDSALYLCASSSLGQGARYGYTFGSGTRLTVV.

This clonotype was seen repeatedly, ten times or more. The genes are TRBV4-2 and TRBJ1-2; maybe TRBD1 (5 bases). CDR1 is LGHNA, CDR2 YNFKEQ, per germline. The CDR3 length is 13 residues. V lost 1 base and J lost 3, with 6 bases in between. CDR3 amino acids: CASSQVGDYGYTF. The CDR3 region has the DNA TGTGCCAGCAGCCAAGTGGGGGACTATGGCTACACCTTC.

In its sample, this clonotype was seen many times. The V call is TRBV4-3, the J call TRBJ2-3; a weak D match, TRBD2 (5 bases). The germline CDR1 and CDR2 sequences are LGHNA and YSLEER. V was trimmed by 0 bases and J by 2 bases, leaving 15 bases between them. The CDR3 extends over 17 amino acids. CDR3 DNA: TGCGCCAGCAGCCAAGAATACTACCGGAGGCCCACAGATACGCAGTATTTT. It encodes CASSQEYYRRPTDTQYF.

This clonotype was seen a handful of times. The chain uses TRBV2 and TRBJ1-5; no clear D gene. The CDR3 has 12 residues. Germline V gives CDR1 SNHLY, CDR2 FYNNEI. V lost 2 bases to trimming and J lost 7 bases, with 6 bases between them. This chain's CDR3 is CASSENIQPQHF. The CDR3 DNA sequence: TGTGCCAGCAGTGAAAACATCCAGCCCCAGCATTTT.

V gene TRBV7-9 combines with J gene TRBJ2-7; D not resolved. Germline V lookup: CDR1 SEHNR, CDR2 FQNEAQ (reference sequence). The V gene lost 1 base and the J gene lost 0 bases, with 7 bases spanning the gap. This CDR3 spans 14 amino acids. This CDR3 is CASSLEDGSYEQYV. The CDR3, as DNA: TGTGCCAGCAGCTTAGAGGACGGCTCCTACGAGCAGTACGTC.

This clonotype has more than one count but fewer than ten. This chain uses TRBV19 with TRBJ2-2; 10 bases line up with TRBD1. J was trimmed by 6 bases and V by 3 bases; bases with no gene match: 4. This CDR3 is built from 15 residues. Germline V gene lookup returns CDR1 LNHDA and CDR2 SQIVND (reference sequence). The CDR3 DNA is TGTGCCAGTAGTATGGACAGGGGGTACGCCGGGGAGCTGTTTTTT. The encoded protein is CASSMDRGYAGELFF. The entire variable domain, with the rest obtained from reference TRBV19 and TRBJ2-2, is as follows: DGGITQSPKYLFRKEGQNVTLSCEQNLNHDAMYWYRQDPGQGLRLIYYSQIVNDFQKGDIAEGYSVSREKKESFPLTVTSAQKNPTAFYLCASSMDRGYAGELFFGEGSRLTVL.

V gene TRBV27 combines with J gene TRBJ2-7; 8 bases map to TRBD2. CDR1 is MNHEY and CDR2 is SMNVEV in the germline V gene (reference sequence). After removal of 5 bases from V and 2 bases from J, the junction contained 8 bases not matched to a gene. This CDR3 region has 15 residues. In nucleotides, the CDR3 is TGTGCCAGCAGTCTAATACCGGGACTAGCCTACGAGCAGTACTTC. Protein sequence: CASSLIPGLAYEQYF.

This clonotype showed up just a few times. As DNA, the CDR3 is TGTGCCAGCAGGGGGGGACTAGCGGGGACCTCCTACAATGAGCAGTTCTTC. Protein product: CASRGGLAGTSYNEQFF. J is TRBJ2-1 and V is TRBV7-2, with 13 positions matching TRBD2. Germline V gene data show CDR1 as SGHTA and CDR2 as FQGNSA. The CDR3 spans 17 residues. Losses at the gene ends were 6 bases for V and 0 bases for J; bases not matched to a gene: 5. Variable domain in full (rest from reference TRBV7-2 and TRBJ2-1): GAGVSQSPSNKVTEKGKDVELRCDPISGHTALYWYRQSLGQGLEFLIYFQGNSAPDKSGLPSDRFSAERTGGSVSTLTIQRTQQEDSAVYLCASRGGLAGTSYNEQFFGPGTRLTVL.

The chain employs TRBV7-2 and TRBJ1-1, with D possibly matching TRBD1 (6 bases). CDR1 and CDR2 (germline): SGHTA, FQGNSA. Trimming took off 7 bases at V and 0 bases at J, with 12 bases between the two ends. The CDR3 is 14 residues long. The CDR3 spells CASTLQGLNTEAFF. The CDR3 nucleotides are TGTGCCAGCACCCTACAGGGACTGAACACTGAAGCTTTCTTT.

CDR3 DNA sequence: TGTGCCAGCAGTTACTCGAACAGACGGGGCGGTGAGCAGTTCTTC. It codes for CASSYSNRRGGEQFF. The gene calls are TRBV6-5 and TRBJ2-1; D tentatively reads TRBD1 or TRBD2 (5 bases each). Trimming took off 0 bases at V and 9 bases at J, with 15 bases between the two ends. Looked up from germline, CDR1 is MNHEY and CDR2 is SVGAGI. CDR3 length: 15 residues.

Ten or more counts support this clonotype. The rearrangement uses TRBV14 and TRBJ1-6; no clear D gene. Germline V CDR1 and CDR2: SGHDN, FVKESK. The CDR3 has 14 residues. V was clipped by 1 base and J by 10 bases, with 11 bases between them. Written as DNA, the CDR3 is TGTGCCAGCAGCCAAGGAAGGGAGTACTCACCCCTCCACTTT. It codes for CASSQGREYSPLHF. Full variable domain (remainder filled in from reference TRBV14 and TRBJ1-6): EAGVTQFPSHSVIEKGQTVTLRCDPISGHDNLYWYRRVMGKEIKFLLHFVKESKQDESGMPNNRFLAERTGGTYSTLKVQPAELEDSGVYFCASSQGREYSPLHFGNGTRLTVT.

V and J are TRBV7-2 and TRBJ2-5; tentative D call: TRBD2 (5 bases). The CDR3 totals 15 residues. Germline CDR1 is SGHTA and CDR2 is FQGNSA. V lost 5 bases and J lost 5, with 18 bases in between. CDR3 nucleotide sequence: TGTGCCAGCAGCCTACAGCGCTACCCGGGGGAGACCCAGTACTTC. This gives the protein CASSLQRYPGETQYF. The variable domain in full, with the rest retrieved from reference TRBV7-2 and TRBJ2-5, is GAGVSQSPSNKVTEKGKDVELRCDPISGHTALYWYRQSLGQGLEFLIYFQGNSAPDKSGLPSDRFSAERTGGSVSTLTIQRTQQEDSAVYLCASSLQRYPGETQYFGPGTRLLVL.

In its sample, this clonotype is medium-sized. The genes are TRBV28 and TRBJ2-5; TRBD1 is a possible D gene (6 bases). The V end was cut by 6 bases, the J end by 3 bases, with 11 bases between. The germline V gene encodes CDR1 MDHEN and CDR2 SYDVKM. This CDR3 contains 13 residues. This CDR3 is CASRPQGKETQYF. CDR3 DNA sequence: TGTGCCAGCAGGCCACAGGGAAAAGAGACCCAGTACTTC.